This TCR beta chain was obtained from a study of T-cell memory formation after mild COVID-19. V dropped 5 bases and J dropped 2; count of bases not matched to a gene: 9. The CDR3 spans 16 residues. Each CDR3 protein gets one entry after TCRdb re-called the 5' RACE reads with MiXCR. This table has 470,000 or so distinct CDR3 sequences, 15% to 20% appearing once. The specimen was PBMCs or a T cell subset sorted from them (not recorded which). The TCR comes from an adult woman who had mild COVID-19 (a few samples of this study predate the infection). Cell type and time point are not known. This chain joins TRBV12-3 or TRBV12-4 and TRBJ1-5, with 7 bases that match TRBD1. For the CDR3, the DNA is TGTGCCAGCAGTCCTGTACGACAGGGAGGCAATCAGCCCCAGCATTTT. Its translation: CASSPVRQGGNQPQHF.